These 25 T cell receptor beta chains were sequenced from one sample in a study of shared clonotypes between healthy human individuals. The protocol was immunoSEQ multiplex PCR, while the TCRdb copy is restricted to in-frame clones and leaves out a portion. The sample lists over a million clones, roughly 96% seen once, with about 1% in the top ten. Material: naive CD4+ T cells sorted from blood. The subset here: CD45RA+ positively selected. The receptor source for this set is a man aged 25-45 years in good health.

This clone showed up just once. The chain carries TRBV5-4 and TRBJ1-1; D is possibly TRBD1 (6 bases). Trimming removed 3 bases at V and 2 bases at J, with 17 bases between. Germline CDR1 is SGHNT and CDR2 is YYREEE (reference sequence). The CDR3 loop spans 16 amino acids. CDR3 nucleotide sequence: TGTGCCAGCAGCTCCGGGGGGGCCCGGGGCAACACTGAAGCTTTCTTT. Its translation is CASSSGGARGNTEAFF.

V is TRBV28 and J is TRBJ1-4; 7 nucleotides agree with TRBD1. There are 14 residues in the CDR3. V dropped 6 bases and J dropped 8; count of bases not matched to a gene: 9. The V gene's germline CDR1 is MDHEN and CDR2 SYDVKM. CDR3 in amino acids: CASRPRDRWEKLFF. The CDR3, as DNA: TGTGCCAGCAGACCCCGGGACAGATGGGAAAAACTGTTTTTT.

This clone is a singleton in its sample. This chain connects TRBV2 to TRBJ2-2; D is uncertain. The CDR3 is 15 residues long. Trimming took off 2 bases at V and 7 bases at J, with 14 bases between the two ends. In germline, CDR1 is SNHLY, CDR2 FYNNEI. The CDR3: CASSESPRSGGELFF. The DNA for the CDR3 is TGTGCCAGCAGTGAATCCCCCCGCTCTGGCGGGGAGCTGTTTTTT.

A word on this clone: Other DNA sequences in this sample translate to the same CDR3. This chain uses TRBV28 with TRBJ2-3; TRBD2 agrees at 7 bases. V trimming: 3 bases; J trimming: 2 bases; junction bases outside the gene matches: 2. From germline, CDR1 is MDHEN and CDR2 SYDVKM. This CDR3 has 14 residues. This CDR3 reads CASSLGGATDTQYF. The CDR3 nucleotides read TGTGCCAGCAGTTTGGGAGGGGCCACAGATACGCAGTATTTT.

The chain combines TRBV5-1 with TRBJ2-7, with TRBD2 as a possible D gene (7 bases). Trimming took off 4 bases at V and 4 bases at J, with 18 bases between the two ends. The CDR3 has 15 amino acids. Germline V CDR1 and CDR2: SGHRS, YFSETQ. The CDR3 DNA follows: TGCGCCAGCAGCCCCCATGGGGGGGCTAGGTACGAGCAGTACTTC. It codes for CASSPHGGARYEQYF.

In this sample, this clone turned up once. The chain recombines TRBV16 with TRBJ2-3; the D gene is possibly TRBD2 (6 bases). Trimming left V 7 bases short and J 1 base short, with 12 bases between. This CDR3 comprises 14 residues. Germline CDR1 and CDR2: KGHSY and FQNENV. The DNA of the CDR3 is TGTGCCAGCACCCCTCCGGGGGGCACAGATACGCAGTATTTT. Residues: CASTPPGGTDTQYF.

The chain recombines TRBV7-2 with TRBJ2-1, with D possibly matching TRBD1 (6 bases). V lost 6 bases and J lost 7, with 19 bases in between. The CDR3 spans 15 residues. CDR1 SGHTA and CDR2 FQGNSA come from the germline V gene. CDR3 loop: CASSSNSRRGNEQFF. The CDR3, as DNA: TGTGCCAGCAGTTCCAACTCTAGAAGGGGGAATGAGCAGTTCTTC. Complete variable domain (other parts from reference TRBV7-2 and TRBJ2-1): GAGVSQSPSNKVTEKGKDVELRCDPISGHTALYWYRQSLGQGLEFLIYFQGNSAPDKSGLPSDRFSAERTGGSVSTLTIQRTQQEDSAVYLCASSSNSRRGNEQFFGPGTRLTVL.

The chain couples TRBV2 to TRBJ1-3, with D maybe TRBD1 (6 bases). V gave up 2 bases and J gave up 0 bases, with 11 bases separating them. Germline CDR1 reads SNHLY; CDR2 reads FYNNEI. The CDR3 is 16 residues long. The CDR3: CASSESDRISGNTIYF. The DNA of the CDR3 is TGTGCCAGCAGTGAATCAGACAGGATCTCTGGAAACACCATATATTTT.

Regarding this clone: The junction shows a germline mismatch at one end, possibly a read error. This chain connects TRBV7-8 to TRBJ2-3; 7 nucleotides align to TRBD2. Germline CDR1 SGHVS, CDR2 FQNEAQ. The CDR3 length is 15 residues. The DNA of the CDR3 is TGTGGCAGCACTGAGGTGCGGGAGCCCACAGATACGCAGTATTTT. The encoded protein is CGSTEVREPTDTQYF.

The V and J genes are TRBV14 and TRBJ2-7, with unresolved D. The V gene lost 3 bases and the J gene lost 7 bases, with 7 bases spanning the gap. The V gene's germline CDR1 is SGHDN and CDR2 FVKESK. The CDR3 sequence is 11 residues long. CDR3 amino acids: CASSHLGEQYF. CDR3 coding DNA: TGTGCCAGCAGCCACCTCGGTGAGCAGTACTTC.

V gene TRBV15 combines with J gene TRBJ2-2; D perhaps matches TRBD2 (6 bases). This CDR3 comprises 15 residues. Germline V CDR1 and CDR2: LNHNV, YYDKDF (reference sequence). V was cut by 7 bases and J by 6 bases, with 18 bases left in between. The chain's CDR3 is CATNHPGALAGELFF. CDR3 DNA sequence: TGTGCCACCAATCACCCGGGAGCCCTCGCCGGGGAGCTGTTTTTT.

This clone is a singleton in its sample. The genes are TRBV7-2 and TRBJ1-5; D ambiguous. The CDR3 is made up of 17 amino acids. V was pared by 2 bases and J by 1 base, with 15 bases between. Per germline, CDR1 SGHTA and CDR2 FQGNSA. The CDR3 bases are TGTGCCAGCAGCTTAAATGGCGAGTTACTAAGCAATCAGCCCCAGCATTTT. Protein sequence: CASSLNGELLSNQPQHF. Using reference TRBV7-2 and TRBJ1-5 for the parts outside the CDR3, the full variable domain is GAGVSQSPSNKVTEKGKDVELRCDPISGHTALYWYRQSLGQGLEFLIYFQGNSAPDKSGLPSDRFSAERTGGSVSTLTIQRTQQEDSAVYLCASSLNGELLSNQPQHFGDGTRLSIL.

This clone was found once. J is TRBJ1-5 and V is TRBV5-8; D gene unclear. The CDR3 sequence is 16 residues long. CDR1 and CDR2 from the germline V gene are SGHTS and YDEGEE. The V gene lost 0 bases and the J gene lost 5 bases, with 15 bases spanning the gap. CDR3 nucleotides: TGTGCCAGCAGCTTGGCCGGAGCAGTTGGCGATCAGCCCCAGCATTTT. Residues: CASSLAGAVGDQPQHF.

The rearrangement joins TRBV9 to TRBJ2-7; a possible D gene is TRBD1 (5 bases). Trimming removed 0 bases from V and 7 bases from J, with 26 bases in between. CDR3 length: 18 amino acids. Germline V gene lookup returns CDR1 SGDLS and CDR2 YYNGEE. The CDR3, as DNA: TGTGCCAGCAGCGTAGGGAAGGGTGCCGTAAAAGGGGTAGGGGAGCAGTACTTC. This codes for CASSVGKGAVKGVGEQYF. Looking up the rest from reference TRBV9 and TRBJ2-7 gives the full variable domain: DSGVTQTPKHLITATGQRVTLRCSPRSGDLSVYWYQQSLDQGLQFLIQYYNGEERAKGNILERFSAQQFPDLHSELNLSSLELGDSALYFCASSVGKGAVKGVGEQYFGPGTRLTVT.

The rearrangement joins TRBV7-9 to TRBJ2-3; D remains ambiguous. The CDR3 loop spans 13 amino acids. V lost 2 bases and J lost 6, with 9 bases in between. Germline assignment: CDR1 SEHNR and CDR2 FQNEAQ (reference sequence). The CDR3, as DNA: TGTGCCAGCAGCTTATTCCGGGTGGATACGCAGTATTTT. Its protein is CASSLFRVDTQYF.

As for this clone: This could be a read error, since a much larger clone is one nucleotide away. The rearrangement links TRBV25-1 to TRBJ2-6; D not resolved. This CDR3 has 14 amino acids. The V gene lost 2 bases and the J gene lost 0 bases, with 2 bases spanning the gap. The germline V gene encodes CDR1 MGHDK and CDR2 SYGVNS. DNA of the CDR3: TGTGCCAGCAGTGAAAGCTCTGGGGCCAACGTCCTGACTTTC. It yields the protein CASSESSGANVLTF.

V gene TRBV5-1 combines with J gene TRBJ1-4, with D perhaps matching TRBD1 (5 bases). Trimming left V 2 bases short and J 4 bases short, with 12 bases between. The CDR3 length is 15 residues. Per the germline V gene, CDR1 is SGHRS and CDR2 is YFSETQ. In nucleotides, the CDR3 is TGCGCCAGCAGCTTACTAGGGGTGAATAATGAAAAACTGTTTTTT. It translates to CASSLLGVNNEKLFF.

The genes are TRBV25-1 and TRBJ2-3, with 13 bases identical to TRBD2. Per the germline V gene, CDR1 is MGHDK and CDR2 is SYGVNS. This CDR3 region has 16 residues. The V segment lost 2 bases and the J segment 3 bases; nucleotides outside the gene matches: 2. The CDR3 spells CASSETSGRGTDTQYF. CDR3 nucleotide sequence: TGTGCCAGCAGTGAAACTAGCGGGAGGGGGACAGATACGCAGTATTTT.

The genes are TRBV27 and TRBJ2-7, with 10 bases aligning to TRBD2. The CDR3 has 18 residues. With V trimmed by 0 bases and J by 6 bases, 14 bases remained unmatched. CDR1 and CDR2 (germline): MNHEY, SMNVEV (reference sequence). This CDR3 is CASSLSLAGATLPSEQYF. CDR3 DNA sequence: TGTGCCAGCAGTTTATCCCTAGCGGGAGCGACCCTCCCCTCCGAGCAGTACTTC.

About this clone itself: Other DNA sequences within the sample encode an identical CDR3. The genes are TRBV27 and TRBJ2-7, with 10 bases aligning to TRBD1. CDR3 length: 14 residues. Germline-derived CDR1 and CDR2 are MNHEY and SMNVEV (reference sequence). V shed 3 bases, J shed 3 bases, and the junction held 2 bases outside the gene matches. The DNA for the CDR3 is TGTGCCAGCAGTTTGACAGGGGGCAGCTACGAGCAGTACTTC. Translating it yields CASSLTGGSYEQYF.

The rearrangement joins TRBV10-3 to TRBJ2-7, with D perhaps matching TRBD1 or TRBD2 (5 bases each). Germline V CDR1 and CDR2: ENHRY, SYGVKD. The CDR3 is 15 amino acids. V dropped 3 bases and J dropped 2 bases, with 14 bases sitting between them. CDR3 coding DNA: TGTGCCATCAGTGACCCTGGGACGGGCCCCTACGAGCAGTACTTC. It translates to CAISDPGTGPYEQYF.

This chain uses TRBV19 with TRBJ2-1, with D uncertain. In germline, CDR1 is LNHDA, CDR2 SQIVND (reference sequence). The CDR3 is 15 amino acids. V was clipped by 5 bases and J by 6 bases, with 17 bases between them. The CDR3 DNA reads TGTGCCAGTAGTCCGACATCTACTCCGGGCAATGAGCAGTTCTTC. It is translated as CASSPTSTPGNEQFF. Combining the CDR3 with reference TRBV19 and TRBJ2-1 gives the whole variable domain DGGITQSPKYLFRKEGQNVTLSCEQNLNHDAMYWYRQDPGQGLRLIYYSQIVNDFQKGDIAEGYSVSREKKESFPLTVTSAQKNPTAFYLCASSPTSTPGNEQFFGPGTRLTVL.

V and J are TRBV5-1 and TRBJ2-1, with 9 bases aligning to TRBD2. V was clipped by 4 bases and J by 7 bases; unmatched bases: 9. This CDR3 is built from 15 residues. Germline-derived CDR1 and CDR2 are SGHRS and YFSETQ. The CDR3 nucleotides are TGCGCCAGCAGCCGCGCGGGACTAGCAATGAATGAGCAGTTCTTC. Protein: CASSRAGLAMNEQFF. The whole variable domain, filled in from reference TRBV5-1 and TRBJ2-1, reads KAGVTQTPRYLIKTRGQQVTLSCSPISGHRSVSWYQQTPGQGLQFLFEYFSETQRNKGNFPGRFSGRQFSNSRSEMNVSTLELGDSALYLCASSRAGLAMNEQFFGPGTRLTVL.

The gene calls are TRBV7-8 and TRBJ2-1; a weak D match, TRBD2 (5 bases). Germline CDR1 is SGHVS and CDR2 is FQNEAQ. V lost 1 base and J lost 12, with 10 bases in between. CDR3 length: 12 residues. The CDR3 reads CASSLVASGQFF. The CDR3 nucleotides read TGTGCCAGCAGCTTAGTCGCCAGCGGGCAGTTCTTC.

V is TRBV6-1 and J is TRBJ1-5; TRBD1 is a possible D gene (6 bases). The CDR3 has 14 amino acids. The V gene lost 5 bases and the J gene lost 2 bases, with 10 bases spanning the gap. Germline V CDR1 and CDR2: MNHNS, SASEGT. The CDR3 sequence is CASSQGTGNQPQHF. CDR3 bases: TGTGCCAGCAGTCAGGGGACGGGCAATCAGCCCCAGCATTTT.